The 21 T cell receptor delta chains in this list originate from one sample, sequenced in a study of gamma-delta T cells after stem cell transplantation. TCRdb processed the RT-PCR reads again with the CATT caller. This sample yields about 3,200 delta-chain clones, of which about 1.5% are seen a single time; around 32% belongs to the top ten. What was sequenced was gamma-delta T cells. These receptors originate from a human donor. It is not recorded whose cells these are; they may come from a transplant donor.

This clone was counted only a few times. Translating this DNA gives a protein that differs at residue 16 from the TCRdb one, which belongs to a much larger clone; a read error is likely, and the protein shown is this translation. V usage is TRDV2 and J usage is TRDJ1; 13 positions match TRDD3. Unmatched junction bases numbered 21, after V lost 2 bases and J lost 4 bases. Germline CDR1 GEAIGNYY, CDR2 EKD. The CDR3 has 21 residues. The CDR3 DNA reads as TGTGCCTGTGACATGATACTGGGGGATACGGGTCCACAACCAGGGAGCGATAAACTCATCTTT. Translating gives CACDMILGDTGPQPGSDKLIF.

V and J are TRDV1 and TRDJ1; 10 positions agree with TRDD3. J was trimmed by 2 bases and V by 3 bases; bases with no gene match: 39. The CDR3 consists of 27 residues. Germline V gene data show CDR1 as TSWWSYY and CDR2 as QGS. The CDR3 bases are TGTGCTCTTGGGGACCTCGATGGCCCTCCCCTTAGTAACAGGGGGATACGCGGGGGTCTTCGTACCGATAAACTCATCTTT. It yields the protein CALGDLDGPPLSNRGIRGGLRTDKLIF.

The sample holds a few counts of this clone. The translation of this DNA and the TCRdb protein of a much larger clone differ at residue 5, probably owing to a read error; the protein shown here is translated from the DNA. Here the CDR3 reads CACDPLLGDTNPDKLIF. CDR3 nucleotide sequence: TGTGCCTGTGACCCTTTACTGGGGGATACAAACCCCGATAAACTCATCTTT. The V and J genes are TRDV2 and TRDJ1, with 12 bases identical to TRDD3. V was pared by 3 bases and J by 3 bases, with 10 bases of the junction left unmatched. The length of the CDR3 is 17 residues. Looked up from germline, CDR1 is GEAIGNYY and CDR2 is EKD.

This clone occurred a few times. This likely traces to a read error, being one base from a far larger clone. The same CDR3 also results from other DNA sequences found in this sample. This rearrangement joins TRDV2 to TRDJ1; D might be TRDD3 (6 bases). Germline CDR1 is GEAIGNYY and CDR2 is EKD. This CDR3 contains 15 residues. V was pared by 7 bases and J by 0 bases, with 17 bases between. The chain's CDR3 is CACDPLGGHTDKLIF. The CDR3 region has the DNA TGTGCCTGCGACCCTCTTGGGGGGCACACCGATAAACTCATCTTT.

This clone was detected a few times. The protein held in TCRdb is that of a much larger clone and does not match this DNA's translation at residue 10, likely because of a read error; the protein shown is translated from the DNA. The CDR3 bases are TGTGCCTGTGACCCTTTACTGGGGGATACGACCGATAAACTCATCTTT. Protein sequence: CACDPLLGDTTDKLIF. This chain links TRDV2 with TRDJ1, with 13 bases matching TRDD3. The CDR3 has 16 residues. V gave up 3 bases and J gave up 2 bases; unmatched junction bases: 5. Germline V CDR1 and CDR2: GEAIGNYY, EKD.

Remarks on this clone: A single base is all that separates this from a far larger clone, so a read error is likely. The same CDR3 arises from other DNA sequences in this sample as well. The CDR3 bases are TGTGCCTGTGACACCGTACTCCTGGGGGACACTCAGAACCACGATAAACTCATCTTT. This codes for CACDTVLLGDTQNHDKLIF. The rearrangement uses TRDV2 and TRDJ1; 8 bases map to TRDD3. The J segment lost 4 bases and the V segment lost 0 bases, leaving 18 bases of the junction unmatched. The CDR3 loop spans 19 amino acids. CDR1 and CDR2 (germline): GEAIGNYY, EKD.

This clone showed up just a few times. It is likely a read error: a sequence one base away is far more abundant. Other DNA sequences from this sample encode an identical CDR3 as well. V is TRDV2 and J is TRDJ1; TRDD3 matches 7 bases. Germline CDR1 reads GEAIGNYY; CDR2 reads EKD. The CDR3 covers 14 residues. The CDR3 sequence is CACDTLGGPDKLIF. The CDR3 DNA follows: TGTGCCTGCGACACGCTGGGGGGTCCCGATAAACTCATCTTT.

This clone is large in the sample. Different DNA sequences within this sample yield the same CDR3. V and J are TRDV2 and TRDJ1, with TRDD3 matching 8 bases. Germline V gene data show CDR1 as GEAIGNYY and CDR2 as EKD. CDR3 length: 17 amino acids. Losses at the gene ends were 0 bases for V and 2 bases for J; bases not matched to a gene: 10. The CDR3 loop is CACDTLLGDTRTDKLIF. The CDR3 nucleotides read TGTGCCTGTGACACCCTACTAGGGGATACAAGGACCGATAAACTCATCTTT.

Points on this clone: A single base is all that separates this from a far larger clone, so a read error is likely. Other nucleotide sequences in the sample specify the same CDR3. V is TRDV2 and J is TRDJ3; 8 nucleotides agree with TRDD3. This CDR3 region has 22 residues. Germline CDR1 and CDR2: GEAIGNYY and EKD. The CDR3 loop reads CACDTVEYTGGAASWDTRQMFF. CDR3 nucleotide sequence: TGTGCCTGCGACACGGTTGAATATACTGGGGGTGCCGCGTCCTGGGACACCCGACAGATGTTTTTC.

This clone appeared many times. A clone one base away is much larger, so this may be a read error. The V and J genes are TRDV2 and TRDJ1; 11 bases agree with TRDD3. Germline values: CDR1 GEAIGNYY, CDR2 EKD. This CDR3 contains 17 residues. The CDR3 is CASDTVVLGDNDHKLIF. CDR3 DNA sequence: TGTGCCAGTGACACCGTTGTACTGGGGGATAATGACCATAAACTCATCTTT.

The table lists this clone with a few counts. A far larger clone lies a single base away; this is likely a read error. Other DNA sequences within the sample encode an identical CDR3. The chain joins TRDV2 to TRDJ1, with 9 nucleotides matching TRDD3. V was clipped by 7 bases and J by 0 bases; unmatched bases: 26. The CDR3 consists of 21 residues. Germline CDR1 and CDR2: GEAIGNYY and EKD. The CDR3: CACENLVPTGDTGGDTDKLIF. The CDR3, as DNA: TGTGCCTGCGAGAACCTGGTACCCACTGGGGATACGGGAGGGGACACCGATAAACTCATCTTT.

This clone was recorded at least ten times. The protein held in TCRdb is that of a much larger clone and does not match this DNA's translation at residue 5, likely because of a read error; the protein shown is translated from the DNA. The chain couples TRDV2 to TRDJ1, with 9 bases lining up with TRDD3. The CDR3 runs to 17 residues. V shed 2 bases, J shed 0 bases, and the junction held 9 bases outside the gene matches. From germline, CDR1 is GEAIGNYY and CDR2 EKD. The CDR3 protein is CACDRLGDLLNTDKLIF. Written as DNA, the CDR3 is TGTGCCTGTGACAGACTGGGGGACCTTCTTAACACCGATAAACTCATCTTT.

This clone was counted a few times. V usage is TRDV2 and J usage is TRDJ3; 9 bases agree with TRDD3. The CDR3 sequence is 20 residues long. In germline, CDR1 is GEAIGNYY, CDR2 EKD. The V and J ends lost 2 bases and 0 bases, in that order; junction bases with no gene match: 10. This chain's CDR3 is CACDINTGGPSSWDTRQMFF. CDR3 DNA sequence: TGTGCCTGTGACATCAATACTGGGGGACCAAGCTCCTGGGACACCCGACAGATGTTTTTC.

The rearrangement uses TRDV2 and TRDJ1; 12 bases line up with TRDD3. This CDR3 region has 19 residues. V dropped 3 bases and J dropped 0; count of bases not matched to a gene: 13. The germline V gene encodes CDR1 GEAIGNYY and CDR2 EKD. CDR3 bases: TGTGCCTGTGACGCCGTACTGGGGGATACCCGCTTGGACACCGATAAACTCATCTTT. It specifies CACDAVLGDTRLDTDKLIF.

The sample holds a few counts of this clone. This sequence joins TRDV2 and TRDJ1; TRDD3 matches at 12 bases. CDR1 and CDR2 from the germline V gene are GEAIGNYY and EKD. CDR3 length: 18 residues. V lost 1 base and J lost 2; bases outside the gene matches: 10. The CDR3 sequence: CACDTPTGGYPYTDKLIF. In nucleotides, the CDR3 is TGTGCCTGTGACACTCCTACTGGGGGATACCCCTATACCGATAAACTCATCTTT.

This clone was seen more than once but under ten times. The likely explanation is a read error, given a far larger clone one base away. At the DNA level, this CDR3 is encoded by other sequences in the same sample as well. The chain carries TRDV2 and TRDJ1, with 11 bases aligning to TRDD3. Germline loops: CDR1 GEAIGNYY, CDR2 EKD. This CDR3 region has 19 residues. The CDR3 DNA is TGTGCCTGTGACACCGTACTCCTGGGGGATACTCAGAACCACGATAAACTCATCTTC. This sequence encodes CACDTVLLGDTQNHDKLIF.

Note on this clone: The protein held in TCRdb is that of a much larger clone and does not match this DNA's translation at residue 15, likely because of a read error; the protein shown is translated from the DNA. The J gene is TRDJ1, the V gene TRDV2; TRDD3 matches at 7 bases. The germline CDR1 and CDR2 sequences are GEAIGNYY and EKD. The CDR3 is 18 amino acids. The CDR3 protein is CACDTVLGGLKETDELIF. As DNA, the CDR3 is TGTGCCTGTGACACCGTTCTGGGGGGCCTAAAGGAGACCGATGAACTCATCTTT.

By share of the sample, this clone is medium-sized. J is TRDJ1 and V is TRDV2; 8 nucleotides match TRDD3. Germline CDR1 and CDR2: GEAIGNYY and EKD. V shed 0 bases and J 0 bases; nucleotides not matched to a gene: 5. The CDR3 loop spans 16 amino acids. This chain's CDR3 is CACDTLGDQYTDKLIF. The CDR3 bases are TGTGCCTGTGACACCCTGGGGGACCAGTACACCGATAAACTCATCTTT.

This clone was seen many times. A single base separates this from a much larger clone, so it may be a read error. V gene TRDV2 combines with J gene TRDJ3; 12 bases align to TRDD3. Germline V gene lookup returns CDR1 GEAIGNYY and CDR2 EKD. The CDR3 covers 20 residues. The chain's CDR3 is CACDSNWGILSSWDTRQVFF. CDR3 bases: TGTGCCTGTGACAGTAACTGGGGGATACTGAGCTCCTGGGACACCCGACAGGTGTTTTTC.

In this sample, this clone turned up a few times. A far more abundant clone sits one base away, making this likely a read error. At the DNA level, this CDR3 is encoded by other sequences in the same sample as well. The V gene is TRDV2, the J gene TRDJ1; possible D gene TRDD3, 6 bases. Germline V gives CDR1 GEAIGNYY, CDR2 EKD. The V gene lost 7 bases and the J gene lost 0 bases, with 29 bases spanning the gap. The CDR3 covers 19 residues. In nucleotides, the CDR3 is TGTGCCTGCGCCCCACTGGGAGATAGTATAGGTATCTACACCGATAAACTCATCTTT. It yields the protein CACAPLGDSIGIYTDKLIF.

Details on this clone: The protein given by TCRdb reflects a much larger clone and differs at residue 16 from this DNA's translation, likely from a read error; the protein shown is the DNA's translation. The chain combines TRDV2 with TRDJ1, with 12 bases that match TRDD3. Germline CDR1 reads GEAIGNYY; CDR2 reads EKD. The CDR3 has 18 residues. CDR3 nucleotide sequence: TGTGCCTGTGACCCCGCTGGGGGATACGGGACAAGGACCGATAAATTCATCTTT. It codes for CACDPAGGYGTRTDKFIF.